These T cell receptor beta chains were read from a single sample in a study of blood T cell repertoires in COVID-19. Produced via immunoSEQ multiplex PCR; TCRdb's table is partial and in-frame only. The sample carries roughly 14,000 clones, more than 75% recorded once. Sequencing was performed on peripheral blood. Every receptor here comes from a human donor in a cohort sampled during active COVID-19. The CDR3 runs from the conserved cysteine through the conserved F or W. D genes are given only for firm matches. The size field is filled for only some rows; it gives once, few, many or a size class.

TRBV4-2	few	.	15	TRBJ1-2	CASSPVGPGGDGYTF	TGTGCCAGCAGCCCCGTGGGGCCGGGTGGTGATGGCTACACCTTC
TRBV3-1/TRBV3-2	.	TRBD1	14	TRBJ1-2	CASSQQGANYGYTF	TGTGCCAGCAGCCAACAGGGGGCCAACTATGGCTACACCTTC
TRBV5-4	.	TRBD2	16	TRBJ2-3	CASSPDGRWVSDTQYF	TGTGCCAGCAGCCCCGACGGGAGGTGGGTTTCAGATACGCAGTATTTT
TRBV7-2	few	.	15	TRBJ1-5	CASSPQGHSNQPQHF	TGTGCCAGCAGCCCACAGGGCCATAGCAATCAGCCCCAGCATTTT
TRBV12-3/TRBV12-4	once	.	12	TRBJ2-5	CASSLEGETQYF	TGTGCCAGCAGTTTGGAGGGAGAGACCCAGTACTTC
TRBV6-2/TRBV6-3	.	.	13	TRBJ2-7	CASSYGGLNEQYF	TGTGCCAGCAGTTACGGGGGACTCAACGAGCAGTACTTC
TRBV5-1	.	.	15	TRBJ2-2	CASSFAVTNTGELFF	TGCGCCAGCAGCTTCGCGGTTACGAACACCGGGGAGCTGTTTTTT
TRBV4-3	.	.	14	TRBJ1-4	CASSQDGRDEKLFF	TGCGCCAGCAGCCAAGATGGGAGGGATGAAAAACTGTTTTTT
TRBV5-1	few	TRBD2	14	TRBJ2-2	CASSRLAYTGELFF	TGCGCCAGCAGTCGACTAGCTTACACCGGGGAGCTGTTTTTT
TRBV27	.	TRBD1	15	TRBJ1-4	CASRHAGTGAEKLFF	TGTGCCAGCAGGCACGCCGGGACAGGAGCTGAAAAACTGTTTTTT
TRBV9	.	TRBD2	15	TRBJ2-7	CASSVSGLAGNEQYF	TGTGCCAGCAGCGTATCGGGACTAGCGGGCAACGAGCAGTACTTC
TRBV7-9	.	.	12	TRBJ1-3	CATGDSGNTIYF	TGTGCCACAGGCGACTCTGGAAACACCATATATTTT
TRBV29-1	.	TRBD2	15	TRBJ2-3	CSVQTSGVPGDTQYF	TGCAGCGTTCAAACTAGCGGGGTCCCCGGGGATACGCAGTATTTT
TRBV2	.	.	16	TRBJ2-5	CASSEFGGRGGETQYF	TGTGCCAGCAGTGAATTTGGTGGCAGGGGTGGAGAGACCCAGTACTTC
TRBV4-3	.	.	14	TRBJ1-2	CASSQEKDYYGYTF	TGCGCCAGCAGCCAAGAGAAGGACTACTATGGCTACACCTTC
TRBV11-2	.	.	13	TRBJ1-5	CASSLEGDQPQHF	TGTGCCAGCAGCTTAGAGGGAGATCAGCCCCAGCATTTT
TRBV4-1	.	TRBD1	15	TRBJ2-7	CASSHRTGPTYEQYF	TGCGCCAGCAGCCATCGGACAGGGCCCACCTACGAGCAGTACTTC
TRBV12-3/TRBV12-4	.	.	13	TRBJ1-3	CASSPSSGNTIYF	TGTGCCAGCAGCCCGAGCTCTGGAAACACCATATATTTT
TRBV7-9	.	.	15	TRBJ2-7	CASSLTDPGDHEQYF	TGTGCCAGCAGCTTGACGGACCCGGGAGACCACGAGCAGTACTTC
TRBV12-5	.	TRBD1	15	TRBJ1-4	CASGPGQTFNEKLFF	TGTGCTAGTGGTCCGGGACAGACTTTTAATGAAAAACTGTTTTTT
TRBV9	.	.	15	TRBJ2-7	CASSLIGGVRDEQYF	TGTGCCAGCAGCTTAATCGGGGGAGTTCGGGACGAGCAGTACTTC
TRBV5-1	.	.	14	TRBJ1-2	CASSLFGEGGGYTF	TGCGCCAGCAGCTTGTTTGGGGAGGGCGGTGGCTACACCTTC
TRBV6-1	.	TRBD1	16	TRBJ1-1	CASSEALPGGSGRAFF	TGTGCCAGCAGTGAAGCGCTTCCAGGGGGCAGCGGTCGGGCTTTCTTT
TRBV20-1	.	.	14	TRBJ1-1	CSASKLDGQREAFF	TGCAGTGCTAGTAAGCTCGACGGACAGAGAGAAGCTTTCTTT
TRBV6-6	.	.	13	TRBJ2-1	CASSYTINNEQFF	TGTGCCAGCAGTTACACTATCAACAATGAGCAGTTCTTC
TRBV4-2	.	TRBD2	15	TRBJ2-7	CASSQEARGLYEQYF	TGTGCCAGCAGCCAAGAGGCAAGGGGACTATACGAGCAGTACTTC
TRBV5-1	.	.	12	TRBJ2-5	CASREPEGTQYF	TGCGCCAGCAGGGAACCAGAGGGGACCCAGTACTTC
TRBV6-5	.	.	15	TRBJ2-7	CASSLNDGSSYEQYF	TGTGCCAGCAGCCTGAACGACGGGAGCTCCTACGAGCAGTACTTC
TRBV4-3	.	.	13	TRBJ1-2	CASSQVRDYGYTF	TGCGCCAGCAGCCAAGTCCGGGACTATGGCTACACCTTC